This TCR beta chain came from a study of CD8+ T cells in alopecia areata. Study-wide context: Those treated were given oral tofacitinib at 5 to 10 mg twice daily.

As the sequencing template, cDNA was produced by extracting RNA and reverse transcribing it. Only in-frame clones appear in the TCRdb table, and some are missing; sequencing was by immunoSEQ multiplex PCR. The top ten clones hold approximately 10% of a sample with roughly 100,000 clones, about nine tenths of them seen once. Study-wide results and caveats: Clarity of TCR sharing across patients fell short of that in mice, possibly HLA-related.

Trimming took 4 bases from V and 6 from J, leaving 23 bases between them. The germline V gene has CDR1 SGHNT and CDR2 YYREEE (reference sequence). The CDR3 is 16 residues long. Treatment defined: oral pan-JAK inhibitor, 5-10 mg twice daily. As to this clone: Its antigen remains unknown.

This chain joins TRBV5-4 and TRBJ2-7, with a possible D match to TRBD2 (5 bases). This receptor was obtained from a human donor with alopecia areata. Material: CD8+ T cells sorted from blood, obtained between weeks 30 and 35, from a patient treated with tofacitinib. CDR3 residues: CASSGSTGIEKSEQYF. DNA of the CDR3: TGTGCCAGCAGCGGATCCACCGGGATAGAGAAAAGCGAGCAGTACTTC.